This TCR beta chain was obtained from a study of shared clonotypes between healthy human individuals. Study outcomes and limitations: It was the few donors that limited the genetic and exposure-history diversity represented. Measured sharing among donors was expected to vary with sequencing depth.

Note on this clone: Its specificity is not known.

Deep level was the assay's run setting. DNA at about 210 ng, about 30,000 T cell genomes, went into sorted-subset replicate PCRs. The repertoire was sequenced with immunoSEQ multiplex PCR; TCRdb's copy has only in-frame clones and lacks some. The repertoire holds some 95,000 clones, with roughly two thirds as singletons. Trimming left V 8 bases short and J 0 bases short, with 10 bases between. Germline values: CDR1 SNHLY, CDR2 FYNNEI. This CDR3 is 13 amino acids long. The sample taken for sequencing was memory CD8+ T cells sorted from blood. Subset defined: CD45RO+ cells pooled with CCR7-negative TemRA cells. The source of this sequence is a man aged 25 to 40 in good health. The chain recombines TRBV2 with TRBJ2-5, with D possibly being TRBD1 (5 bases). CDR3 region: CASATAYQETQYF. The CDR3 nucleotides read TGTGCCAGCGCGACAGCATACCAAGAGACCCAGTACTTC.